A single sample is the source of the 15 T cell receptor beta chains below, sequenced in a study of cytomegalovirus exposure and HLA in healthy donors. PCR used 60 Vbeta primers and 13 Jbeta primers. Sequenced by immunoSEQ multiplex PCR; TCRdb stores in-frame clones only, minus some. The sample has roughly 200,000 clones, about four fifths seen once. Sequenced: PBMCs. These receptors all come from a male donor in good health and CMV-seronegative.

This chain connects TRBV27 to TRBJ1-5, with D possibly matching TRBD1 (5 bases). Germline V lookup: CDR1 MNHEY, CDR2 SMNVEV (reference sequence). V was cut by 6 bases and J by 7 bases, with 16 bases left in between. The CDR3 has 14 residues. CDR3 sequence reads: CASRPDMGRQPQHF. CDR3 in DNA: TGTGCCAGCAGGCCCGACATGGGGCGACAGCCCCAGCATTTT.

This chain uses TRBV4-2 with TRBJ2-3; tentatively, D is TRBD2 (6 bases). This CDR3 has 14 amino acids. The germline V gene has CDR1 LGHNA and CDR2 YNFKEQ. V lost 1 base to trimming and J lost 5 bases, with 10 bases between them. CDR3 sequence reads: CASSQAGEGDTQYF. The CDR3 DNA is TGTGCCAGCAGCCAAGCGGGAGAGGGAGATACGCAGTATTTT.

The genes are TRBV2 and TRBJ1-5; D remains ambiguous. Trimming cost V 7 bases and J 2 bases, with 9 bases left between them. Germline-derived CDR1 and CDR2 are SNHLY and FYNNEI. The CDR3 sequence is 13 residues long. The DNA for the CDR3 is TGTGCCAGCAATTTAGAGGGCAATCAGCCCCAGCATTTT. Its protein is CASNLEGNQPQHF.

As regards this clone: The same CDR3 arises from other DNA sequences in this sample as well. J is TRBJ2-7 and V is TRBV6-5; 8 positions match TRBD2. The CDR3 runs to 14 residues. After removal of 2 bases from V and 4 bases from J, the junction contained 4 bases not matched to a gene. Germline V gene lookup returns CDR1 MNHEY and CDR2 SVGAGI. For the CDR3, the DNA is TGTGCCAGCAGTTACGGATCGGGAGGGTACGAGCAGTACTTC. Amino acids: CASSYGSGGYEQYF.

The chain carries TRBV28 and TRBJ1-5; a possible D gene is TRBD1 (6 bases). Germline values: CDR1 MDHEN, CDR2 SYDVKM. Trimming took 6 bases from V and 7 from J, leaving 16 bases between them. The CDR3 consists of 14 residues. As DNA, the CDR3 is TGTGCCAGCAGACCACAGGGCGGTAGGCAGCCCCAGCATTTT. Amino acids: CASRPQGGRQPQHF.

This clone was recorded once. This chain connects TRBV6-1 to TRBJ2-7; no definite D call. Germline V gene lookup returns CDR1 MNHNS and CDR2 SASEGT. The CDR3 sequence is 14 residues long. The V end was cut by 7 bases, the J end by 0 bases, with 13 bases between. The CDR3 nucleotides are TGTGCCAGCAAATTCACAGAGAGCTCCTACGAGCAGTACTTC. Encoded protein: CASKFTESSYEQYF.

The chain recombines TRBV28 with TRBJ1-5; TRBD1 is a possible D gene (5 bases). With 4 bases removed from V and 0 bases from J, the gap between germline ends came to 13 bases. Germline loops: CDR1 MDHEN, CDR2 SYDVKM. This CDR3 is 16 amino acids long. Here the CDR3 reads CASSSLHRYSNQPQHF. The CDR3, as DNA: TGTGCCAGCAGTTCCCTTCACAGGTATAGCAATCAGCCCCAGCATTTT.

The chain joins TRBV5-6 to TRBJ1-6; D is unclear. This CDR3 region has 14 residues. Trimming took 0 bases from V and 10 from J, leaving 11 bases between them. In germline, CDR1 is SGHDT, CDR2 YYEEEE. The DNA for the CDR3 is TGTGCCAGCAGCTTGGCCTCCGAAGCATCACCCCTCCACTTT. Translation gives CASSLASEASPLHF.

The CDR3 DNA is TGTGCCAGCAGTTTTAGCCGGGGGGGAGATACGCAGTATTTT. Residues: CASSFSRGGDTQYF. V and J are TRBV27 and TRBJ2-3; 8 nucleotides agree with TRBD2. Trimming cost V 3 bases and J 5 bases; bases outside gene matches: 4. This CDR3 region has 14 residues. The germline CDR1 and CDR2 sequences are MNHEY and SMNVEV (reference sequence).

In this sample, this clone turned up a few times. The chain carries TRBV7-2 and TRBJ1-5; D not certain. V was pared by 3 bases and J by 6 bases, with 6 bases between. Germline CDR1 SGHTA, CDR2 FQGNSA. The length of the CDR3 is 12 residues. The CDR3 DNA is TGTGCCAGCAGCTTCCTAGGTCAGCCCCAGCATTTT. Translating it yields CASSFLGQPQHF. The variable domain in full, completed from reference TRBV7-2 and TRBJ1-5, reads GAGVSQSPSNKVTEKGKDVELRCDPISGHTALYWYRQSLGQGLEFLIYFQGNSAPDKSGLPSDRFSAERTGGSVSTLTIQRTQQEDSAVYLCASSFLGQPQHFGDGTRLSIL.

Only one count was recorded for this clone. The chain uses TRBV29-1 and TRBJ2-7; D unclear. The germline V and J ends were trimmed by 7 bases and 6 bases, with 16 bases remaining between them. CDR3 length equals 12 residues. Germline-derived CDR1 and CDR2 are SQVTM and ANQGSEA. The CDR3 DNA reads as TGCAGCGCTGAGGCAGGCACAAGCGAGCAGTACTTC. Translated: CSAEAGTSEQYF.

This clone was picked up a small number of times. Written as DNA, the CDR3 is TGTGCCAGCAGTTACTCGGGACAGGTGGGGAATGAGCAGTTCTTC. This encodes CASSYSGQVGNEQFF. V and J are TRBV6-5 and TRBJ2-1; TRBD1 matches at 8 bases. V dropped 0 bases and J dropped 7; count of bases not matched to a gene: 5. Germline V lookup: CDR1 MNHEY, CDR2 SVGAGI. This CDR3 is 15 amino acids long.

The CDR3 DNA sequence: TGTGCCAGCAGTCTCTCGACTAGCGGGGGTGACAATGAGCAGTTCTTC. This translates into CASSLSTSGGDNEQFF. The J gene is TRBJ2-1, the V gene TRBV28; the match to TRBD2 covers 12 bases. The CDR3 consists of 16 residues. Germline V gene sequence: CDR1 MDHEN, CDR2 SYDVKM. The V segment lost 5 bases and the J segment 5 bases; nucleotides outside the gene matches: 7. Looking up the rest from reference TRBV28 and TRBJ2-1 gives the full variable domain: DVKVTQSSRYLVKRTGEKVFLECVQDMDHENMFWYRQDPGLGLRLIYFSYDVKMKEKGDIPEGYSVSREKKERFSLILESASTNQTSMYLCASSLSTSGGDNEQFFGPGTRLTVL.

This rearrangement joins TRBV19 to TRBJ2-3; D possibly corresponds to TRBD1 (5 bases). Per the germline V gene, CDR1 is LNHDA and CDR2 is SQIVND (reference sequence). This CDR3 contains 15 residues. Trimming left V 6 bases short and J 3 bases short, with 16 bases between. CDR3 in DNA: TGTGCCAGTAGGCCCCCGGGCCGACAGACAGATACGCAGTATTTT. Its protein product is CASRPPGRQTDTQYF.

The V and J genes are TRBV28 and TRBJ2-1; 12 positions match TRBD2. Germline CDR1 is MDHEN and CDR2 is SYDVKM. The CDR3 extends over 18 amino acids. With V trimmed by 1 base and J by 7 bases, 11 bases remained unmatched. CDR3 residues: CASSLSVASGRVRNEQFF. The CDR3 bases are TGTGCCAGCAGTTTATCGGTCGCTAGCGGGAGGGTAAGAAATGAGCAGTTCTTC. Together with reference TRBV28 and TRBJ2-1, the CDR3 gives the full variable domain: DVKVTQSSRYLVKRTGEKVFLECVQDMDHENMFWYRQDPGLGLRLIYFSYDVKMKEKGDIPEGYSVSREKKERFSLILESASTNQTSMYLCASSLSVASGRVRNEQFFGPGTRLTVL.